This TCR beta chain was sequenced for a study of T-cell memory formation after mild COVID-19. Across the study: TCR clusters were largely donor specific. Study-wide results and caveats: Prior to infection, memory already included some responding clones, suggesting cross-reactive memory joined. Among clones contracting day 15 to 85, CD4/CD8 was balanced, whereas later expanders leaned CD4+.

Note on this clonotype: Its antigen is still unknown.

Trimming removed 1 base at V and 8 bases at J, with 13 bases between. The CDR3 runs to 14 residues. Germline V gives CDR1 SGHRS, CDR2 YFSETQ. TCRdb passed the 5' RACE reads through MiXCR, listing each CDR3 protein once. Seen here are 300,000 to 350,000 distinct CDR3 sequences, around 13% observed once, and the top ten hold about 20%. Sequencing used PBMCs or a T cell subset sorted from them (not recorded which). The sequence was obtained from a man aged 18-30 years who had mild COVID-19 (a few samples of this study predate the infection). Cell type and time point are not known. The rearrangement links TRBV5-1 to TRBJ1-5, with a possible D match to TRBD1 (6 bases). The CDR3 loop is CASSLRGGLEPQHF. The CDR3 DNA follows: TGCGCCAGCAGCTTGCGAGGGGGACTAGAGCCCCAGCATTTT.